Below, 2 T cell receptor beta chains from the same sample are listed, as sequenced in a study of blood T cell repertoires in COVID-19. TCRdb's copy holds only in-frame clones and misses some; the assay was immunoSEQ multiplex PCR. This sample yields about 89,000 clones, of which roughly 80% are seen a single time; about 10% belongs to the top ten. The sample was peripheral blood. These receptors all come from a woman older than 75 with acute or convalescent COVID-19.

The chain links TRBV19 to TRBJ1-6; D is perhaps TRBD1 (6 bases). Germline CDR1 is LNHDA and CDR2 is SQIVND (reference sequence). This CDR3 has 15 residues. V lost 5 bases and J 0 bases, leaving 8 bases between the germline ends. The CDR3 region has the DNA TGTGCCAGTAGTTCGGACAGCTCCTATAATTCACCCCTCCACTTT. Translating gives CASSSDSSYNSPLHF. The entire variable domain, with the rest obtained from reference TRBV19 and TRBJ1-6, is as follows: DGGITQSPKYLFRKEGQNVTLSCEQNLNHDAMYWYRQDPGQGLRLIYYSQIVNDFQKGDIAEGYSVSREKKESFPLTVTSAQKNPTAFYLCASSSDSSYNSPLHFGNGTRLTVT.

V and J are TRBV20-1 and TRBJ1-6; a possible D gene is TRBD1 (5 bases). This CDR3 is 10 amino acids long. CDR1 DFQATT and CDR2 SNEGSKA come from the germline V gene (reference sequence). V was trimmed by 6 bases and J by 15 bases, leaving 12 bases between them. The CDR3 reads CSAPLRGLHF. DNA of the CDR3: TGCAGTGCCCCTCTAAGGGGCCTCCACTTT.